This record covers a single T cell receptor beta chain. This CDR3 has 16 residues. In germline, CDR1 is SGHRS, CDR2 YFSETQ. V dropped 2 bases and J dropped 6; count of bases not matched to a gene: 13. Sequencing used immunoSEQ multiplex PCR; TCRdb keeps in-frame clones, though not all of them. The table records under 350,000 clones, roughly 88% of them present only once. This entry belongs to a study of blood T cell repertoires in COVID-19. Study at large: Donors in the United States, Italy and Spain gave samples during acute or convalescent COVID-19. PBMCs, B-cell-depleted T cells, or T cells were the source of the cDNA or gDNA that made up the material.

The V and J genes are TRBV5-1 and TRBJ1-1; 7 bases align to TRBD1. The receptor's source is a woman aged 65 to 85 with acute or convalescent COVID-19. Sequencing was done on a sample of peripheral blood. The CDR3 nucleotides read TGCGCCAGCAGCTTAGGGGGCGATGGGTGGTCCCCTGAAGCTTTCTTT. Its translation is CASSLGGDGWSPEAFF.